One sample yielded the 18 T cell receptor beta chains listed below, sequenced in a study of cytomegalovirus exposure and HLA in healthy donors. A multiplex PCR was run with 60 Vbeta primers and 13 Jbeta primers. Only in-frame clones appear in the TCRdb table, and some are missing; sequencing was by immunoSEQ multiplex PCR. The sample gives 130,000 or so clones, more than 60% of which show up once; 2.1% is in the top ten. The sample was PBMCs. These receptors all come from a woman aged 40 to 50 in good health and CMV-seropositive.

V usage is TRBV6-1 and J usage is TRBJ1-2; D remains ambiguous. This CDR3 comprises 12 residues. The germline V and J ends were trimmed by 6 bases and 6 bases, with 11 bases remaining between them. In germline, CDR1 is MNHNS, CDR2 SASEGT. CDR3 region: CASSSAANGYTF. CDR3 in DNA: TGTGCCAGCAGCTCTGCCGCGAATGGCTACACCTTC.

The J gene is TRBJ1-2, the V gene TRBV7-2; 9 bases map to TRBD1. This CDR3 contains 17 residues. Germline CDR1 and CDR2: SGHTA and FQGNSA. After removal of 1 base from V and 8 bases from J, the junction contained 14 bases not matched to a gene. The CDR3 bases are TGTGCCAGCAGCTTAGTATCGGACAGGGGATCTCGGGGGGGCTACACCTTC. Protein sequence: CASSLVSDRGSRGGYTF.

V and J are TRBV4-2 and TRBJ2-1, with D possibly TRBD2 on 5 matching bases. Germline-derived CDR1 and CDR2 are LGHNA and YNFKEQ. The CDR3 covers 19 residues. The V end lost 0 bases, the J end lost 1 base, and 19 bases lay between the germline ends. This chain's CDR3 is CASSQDSPLVRVSYNEQFF. For the CDR3, the DNA is TGTGCCAGCAGCCAAGATTCCCCCCTAGTGAGGGTATCCTACAATGAGCAGTTCTTC.

The V call is TRBV30, the J call TRBJ2-1, with 7 bases identical to TRBD1. V dropped 5 bases and J dropped 3; count of bases not matched to a gene: 7. CDR1 is GTSNPN and CDR2 is SVGIG in the germline V gene (reference sequence). The CDR3 runs to 14 residues. The CDR3 region is CAWVQGSNYNEQFF. CDR3 DNA: TGTGCCTGGGTACAGGGGTCTAACTACAATGAGCAGTTCTTC.

V and J are TRBV25-1 and TRBJ1-4, with a tentative D call TRBD1 (5 bases). CDR1 and CDR2 (germline): MGHDK, SYGVNS. V lost 7 bases, J lost 6 bases, and 15 bases lay in between. CDR3 length: 14 residues. The DNA of the CDR3 is TGTGCCAGCACTCCACCAGGGCGGTATGAAAAACTGTTTTTT. Encoded protein: CASTPPGRYEKLFF.

The chain combines TRBV5-1 with TRBJ1-3; 8 bases line up with TRBD1. The V segment lost 4 bases and the J segment 0 bases; nucleotides outside the gene matches: 9. The CDR3 is 17 amino acids. Germline V CDR1 and CDR2: SGHRS, YFSETQ. The CDR3 bases are TGCGCCAGCAGCCCGCAGATGACAGGGGTCTCTGGAAACACCATATATTTT. Its protein product is CASSPQMTGVSGNTIYF.

This clone was seen a single time. CDR3 loop: CASSDRLSTDTQYF. CDR3 in DNA: TGTGCCAGCAGTGACAGGCTTAGCACAGATACGCAGTATTTT. The chain couples TRBV2 to TRBJ2-3; D not certain. V lost 3 bases, J lost 0 bases, and 7 bases lay in between. The CDR3 loop spans 14 amino acids. Germline-derived CDR1 and CDR2 are SNHLY and FYNNEI.

This clone was detected a few times. V and J are TRBV18 and TRBJ2-3; D is perhaps TRBD2 (6 bases). Per germline, CDR1 KGHSH and CDR2 LQKENI. The CDR3 extends over 17 amino acids. Trimming left V 2 bases short and J 0 bases short, with 15 bases between. The chain's CDR3 is CASSPRRYGGSTDTQYF. The CDR3 DNA reads TGTGCCAGCTCACCAAGGAGATACGGGGGAAGCACAGATACGCAGTATTTT.

The CDR3 DNA reads as TGCGCCAGCAGCTTCGCCGGGACTCTCTACGAGCAGTACTTC. Amino acid sequence: CASSFAGTLYEQYF. V is TRBV5-1 and J is TRBJ2-7; a weak D match, TRBD2 (6 bases). The CDR3 extends over 14 amino acids. Between the trimmed V and J ends, which lost 2 bases and 3 bases, there was a span of 12 bases. Germline V CDR1 and CDR2: SGHRS, YFSETQ.

Only a few counts were recorded for this clone. V gene TRBV11-3 combines with J gene TRBJ2-3, with 16 bases that match TRBD2. The V segment lost 3 bases and the J segment 6 bases; nucleotides outside the gene matches: 6. The CDR3 runs 17 residues. Germline values: CDR1 SGHNT, CDR2 YENEEA. For the CDR3, the DNA is TGTGCCAGCAGCTTGGGACTAGCGGGGGGGGTTGGGGATACGCAGTATTTT. Its translation: CASSLGLAGGVGDTQYF.

This clone has more than one count but fewer than ten. This CDR3 reads CASSPRGNSNQPQHF. The CDR3 DNA is TGTGCCAGCAGTCCACGGGGGAATAGCAATCAGCCCCAGCATTTT. The V and J genes are TRBV6-5 and TRBJ1-5; D may be TRBD1 (5 bases). Trimming took off 5 bases at V and 0 bases at J, with 11 bases between the two ends. The CDR3 sequence is 15 residues long. From germline, CDR1 is MNHEY and CDR2 SVGAGI.

The chain is built from TRBV6-1 and TRBJ2-3, with TRBD2 identical over 11 bases. The CDR3 extends over 18 amino acids. From germline, CDR1 is MNHNS and CDR2 SASEGT. Trimming cost V 2 bases and J 5 bases; bases outside gene matches: 12. The CDR3 loop reads CASSEYEVAGGLKDTQYF. The CDR3 DNA reads as TGTGCCAGCAGTGAATATGAGGTAGCGGGGGGGCTTAAAGATACGCAGTATTTT.

The chain is built from TRBV5-5 and TRBJ1-2; no clear D. Germline V gene sequence: CDR1 SGHKS, CDR2 YYEKEE (reference sequence). CDR3 length equals 15 residues. V lost 4 bases and J 0 bases, leaving 13 bases between the germline ends. CDR3 amino acids: CASSRTWGANYGYTF. CDR3 DNA: TGTGCCAGCAGCCGCACATGGGGAGCTAACTATGGCTACACCTTC. The whole variable domain, filled in from reference TRBV5-5 and TRBJ1-2, reads DAGVTQSPTHLIKTRGQQVTLRCSPISGHKSVSWYQQVLGQGPQFIFQYYEKEERGRGNFPDRFSARQFPNYSSELNVNALLLGDSALYLCASSRTWGANYGYTFGSGTRLTVV.

The chain employs TRBV7-2 and TRBJ1-2, with TRBD1 matching over 9 bases. CDR3 length: 13 residues. CDR1 and CDR2 from the germline V gene are SGHTA and FQGNSA. V was clipped by 5 bases and J by 8 bases; unmatched bases: 6. The CDR3: CASSIGQGLGYTF. DNA of the CDR3: TGTGCCAGCAGCATCGGACAGGGGCTCGGCTACACCTTC.

The chain recombines TRBV2 with TRBJ1-2; 7 bases match TRBD1. CDR3 length: 13 residues. CDR1 and CDR2 from the germline V gene are SNHLY and FYNNEI. Losses at the gene ends were 1 base for V and 9 bases for J; bases not matched to a gene: 5. CDR3 nucleotide sequence: TGTGCCAGCAGTGAAGGACAGGACAGGCGCTACACCTTC. Its translation: CASSEGQDRRYTF.

This clone was seen only a few times. CDR3 nucleotide sequence: TGTGCCAGCAGCTCCTGGGACAGGTCCTACGAGCAGTACTTC. As protein: CASSSWDRSYEQYF. V and J are TRBV5-4 and TRBJ2-7; 8 bases line up with TRBD1. Trimming removed 3 bases from V and 1 base from J; junction bases left unmatched: 3. This CDR3 contains 14 residues. Looked up from germline, CDR1 is SGHNT and CDR2 is YYREEE (reference sequence). The entire variable domain, with the rest obtained from reference TRBV5-4 and TRBJ2-7, is as follows: ETGVTQSPTHLIKTRGQQVTLRCSSQSGHNTVSWYQQALGQGPQFIFQYYREEENGRGNFPPRFSGLQFPNYSSELNVNALELDDSALYLCASSSWDRSYEQYFGPGTRLTVT.

The V gene is TRBV29-1, the J gene TRBJ2-3; 7 nucleotides line up with TRBD2. The V gene's germline CDR1 is SQVTM and CDR2 ANQGSEA. The junction had 6 bases not matched to a gene; V was cut back by 3 bases and J by 3 bases. CDR3 size: 14 residues. In nucleotides, the CDR3 is TGCAGCGTTGACGGGAGGACTTCAACAGATACGCAGTATTTT. Its translation: CSVDGRTSTDTQYF.

The V call is TRBV7-9, the J call TRBJ1-2, with a possible D match to TRBD1 (6 bases). Germline-derived CDR1 and CDR2 are SEHNR and FQNEAQ (reference sequence). The length of the CDR3 is 15 residues. V was trimmed by 5 bases and J by 0 bases, leaving 13 bases between them. The CDR3 is CASSAAGAPNYGYTF. Here the CDR3 DNA reads TGTGCCAGCAGCGCGGCGGGGGCGCCTAACTATGGCTACACCTTC.